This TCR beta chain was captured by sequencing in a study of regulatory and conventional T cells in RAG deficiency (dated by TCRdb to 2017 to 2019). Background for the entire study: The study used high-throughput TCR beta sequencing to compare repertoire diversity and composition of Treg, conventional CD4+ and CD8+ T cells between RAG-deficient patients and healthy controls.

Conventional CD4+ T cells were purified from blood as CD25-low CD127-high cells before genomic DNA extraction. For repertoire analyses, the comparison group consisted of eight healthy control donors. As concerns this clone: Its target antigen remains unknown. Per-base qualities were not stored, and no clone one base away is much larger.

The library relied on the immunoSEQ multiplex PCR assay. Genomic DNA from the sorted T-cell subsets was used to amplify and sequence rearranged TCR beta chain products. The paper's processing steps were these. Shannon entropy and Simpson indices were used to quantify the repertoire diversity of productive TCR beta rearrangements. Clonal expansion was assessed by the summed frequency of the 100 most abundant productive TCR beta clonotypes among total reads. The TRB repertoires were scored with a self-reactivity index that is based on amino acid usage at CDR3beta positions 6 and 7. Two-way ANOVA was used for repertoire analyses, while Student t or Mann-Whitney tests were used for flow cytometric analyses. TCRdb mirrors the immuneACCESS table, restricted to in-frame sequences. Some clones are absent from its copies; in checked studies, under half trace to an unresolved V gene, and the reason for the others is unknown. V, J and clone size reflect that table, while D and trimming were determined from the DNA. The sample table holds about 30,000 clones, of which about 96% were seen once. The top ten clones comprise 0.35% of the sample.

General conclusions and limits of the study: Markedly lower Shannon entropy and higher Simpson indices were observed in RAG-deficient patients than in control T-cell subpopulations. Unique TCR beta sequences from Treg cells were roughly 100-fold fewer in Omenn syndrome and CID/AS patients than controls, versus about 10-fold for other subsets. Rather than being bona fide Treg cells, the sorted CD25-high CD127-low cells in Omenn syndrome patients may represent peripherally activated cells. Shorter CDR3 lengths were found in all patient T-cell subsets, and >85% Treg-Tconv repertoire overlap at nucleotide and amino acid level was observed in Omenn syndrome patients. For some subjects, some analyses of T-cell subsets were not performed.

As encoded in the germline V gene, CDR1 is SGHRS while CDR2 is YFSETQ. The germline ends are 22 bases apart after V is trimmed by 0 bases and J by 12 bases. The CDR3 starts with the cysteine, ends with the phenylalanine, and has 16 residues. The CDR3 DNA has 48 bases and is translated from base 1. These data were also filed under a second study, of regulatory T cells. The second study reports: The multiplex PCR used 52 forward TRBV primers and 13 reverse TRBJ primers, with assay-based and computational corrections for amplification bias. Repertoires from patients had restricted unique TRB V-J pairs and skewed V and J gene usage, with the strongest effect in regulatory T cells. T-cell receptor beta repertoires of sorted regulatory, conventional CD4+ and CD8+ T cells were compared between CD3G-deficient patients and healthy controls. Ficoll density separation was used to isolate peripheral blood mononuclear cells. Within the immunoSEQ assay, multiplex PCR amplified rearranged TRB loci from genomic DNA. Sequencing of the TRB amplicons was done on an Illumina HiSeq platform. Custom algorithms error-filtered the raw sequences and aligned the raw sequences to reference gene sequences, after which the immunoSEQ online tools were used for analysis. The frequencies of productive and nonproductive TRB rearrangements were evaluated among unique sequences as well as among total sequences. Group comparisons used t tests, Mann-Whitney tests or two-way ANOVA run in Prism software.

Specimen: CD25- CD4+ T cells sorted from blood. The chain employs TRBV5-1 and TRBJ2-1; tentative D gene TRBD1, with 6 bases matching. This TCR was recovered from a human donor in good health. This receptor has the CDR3 CASSLAPQGKDLGQFF. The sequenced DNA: TGCGCCAGCAGCTTGGCCCCGCAGGGGAAGGATTTGGGGCAGTTCTTC.